This TCR beta chain was captured in a study of T cells in Graves' hyperthyroidism and ophthalmopathy (dated by TCRdb to between 2018 and 2021). For the study in its entirety: Peripheral blood was collected at initial diagnosis, before any treatment. A discovery cohort of around 100 patients, 43 with Graves' ophthalmopathy and 57 with stable Graves' hyperthyroidism, was used to find distinguishing TCR V-J signatures. Once sampling was done, hyperthyroidism patients were given methimazole at a starting dose of 30 mg daily, whereas ophthalmopathy patients were given high-dose intravenous methylprednisolone. In addition, the study compared T-cell repertoires in thyroid tissue and in blood from six Graves' hyperthyroidism patients. An independent validation cohort of 18 to 20 hyperthyroidism patients and approximately 17 patients who later progressed to ophthalmopathy tested prospective prediction of ophthalmopathy. TCR Vbeta CDR3 sequencing of 120 to 150 peripheral blood samples (over 40 ophthalmopathy, roughly 72 hyperthyroidism and 17 progressor patients) is reported in the paper. The 95 to 100 discovery patients were randomly divided into training and test sets at a 7:3 ratio.

General conclusions and limits of the study: A 13 V-J signature model separated ophthalmopathy from stable hyperthyroidism, with 87.88% sensitivity and 81.08% specificity in cross-validation and 80%/75% in testing. In validation, the model predicted progression to ophthalmopathy with approximately 71% sensitivity and approximately 72% specificity, a median of 6.5 months before onset. Sample size was not statistically predetermined, and investigators were not blinded to group allocation. Most expanded thyroid clonotypes (frequency above 0.001) were also detected in blood, suggesting blood repertoires may reflect thyroid immune responses.

As regards this clonotype: Its antigen target is currently unknown. No much larger clone exists at a distance of one base, and base qualities are not known.

The TCR beta CDR3 regions were amplified from RNA transcripts. For the first round of RT-PCR on the TCR CDR3, the HTBI primer set was used together with the Qiagen OneStep RT-PCR kit. The libraries were constructed in a second round of multiplex PCR and then size-selected and purified. Libraries were sequenced paired-end with 100 bp reads on an Illumina HiSeq2000. On the authors' methods: SOAPnuke was used to process the raw data, throwing out any read that contained adapters or uncalled bases, had a mean Phred below 15, or lacked an exact constant-primer or identifier match. COPE v1.2.5 was used to merge the high-quality paired reads, and each unique nucleotide sequence was defined as a clonotype. MiTCR v1.1 was used to align clonotypes to the IMGT TRBV, TRBD and TRBJ reference segments. Analysis was restricted to V-J combinations with a frequency above 0.0001, which covered about 99% of repertoires. The TCS score was defined as the ratio of F50 (clonal expansion) to E x V (chaos), calculated using BLOSUM62-based TCRdist between CDR3 peptides within each V-J. Welch's t-statistics and random forest reduced roughly 540 V-J features to 13, which were used in a naive Bayes classifier (R e1071). The raw public reads went through TCRdb reprocessing: fastp at Q25, MiXCR clone calling, in-frame beta chains kept. One record per CDR3 amino acid sequence lists the most common genes and DNA. V and J calls and clone size were set by TCRdb, not the authors. The sample has hundreds of thousands of distinct CDR3 sequences on record, 13% to 15% of them singletons. The ten biggest clones cover approximately 12% of the sample.

In the ophthalmopathy patients, disease was moderately to severely active, with a Clinical Activity Score of 3 or more, a NOSPECS grade of 4 or more, and a duration of less than 3 months. The study excluded patients with uncontrolled infections, other autoimmune diseases, pregnancy or lactation. Diagnoses were based on clinical symptoms, serum thyroxine and TRAb, thyroid ultrasound and orbital computed tomography. PBMCs were separated from 10 ml of fresh peripheral blood using Ficoll-Paque density gradient centrifugation. Total RNA was extracted with Trizol reagent, and quality was checked on an Agilent 2100 Bioanalyzer. The germline V gene (reference sequence) supplies CDR1 DFQATT and CDR2 SNEGSKA. The CDR3 numbers 14 residues from cysteine through phenylalanine. The only DNA kept is the CDR3, 42 bases in frame from the first base. V ends up 5 bases short and J 6 bases short, with an unmatched junction base count of 11.

The sequence was collected from a woman between 45 and 65 years old with Graves' ophthalmopathy. The source material was blood. The rearrangement combines TRBV20-1 with TRBJ2-7, with 9 bases aligning to TRBD1. The sequence in DNA is TGCAGTGCTCTCGGCACGGGACAGGGCTTCGAGCAGTACTTC. This sequence encodes CSALGTGQGFEQYF.